Each of the 9 T cell receptor beta chains below was sequenced from the same sample in a study of blood T cells in healthy people across ages. With a J-beta primer mix and a sample-barcoded 5' primer, a second PCR ran about 7 to 11 cycles. TCRdb re-called the 5' RACE reads through MiXCR, storing one row per CDR3 protein. Among 630,000 or so distinct CDR3 sequences listed, roughly 32% were seen once. The sequencing sample was made of blood. The receptor source for this set is a woman older than 75 in good health.

This clonotype has at least ten counts. The CDR3 region is CASSPWDSPTLSPDTQYF. The CDR3 DNA is TGTGCCAGCAGTCCCTGGGACAGTCCGACCCTATCTCCAGATACGCAGTATTTT. J is TRBJ2-3 and V is TRBV6-6; 7 bases fit TRBD1. V shed 5 bases and J 4 bases; nucleotides not matched to a gene: 18. Germline assignment: CDR1 MNHNY and CDR2 SVGAGI (reference sequence). The length of the CDR3 is 18 residues.

The chain has TRBV18 and TRBJ1-6, with TRBD1 identical over 7 bases. Trimming removed 3 bases from V and 7 bases from J; junction bases left unmatched: 6. Germline CDR1 is KGHSH and CDR2 is LQKENI. This CDR3 is 15 amino acids long. The CDR3 DNA reads TGTGCCAGCTCACCCCAGACAGGGTACAATTCACCCCTCCACTTT. Residues: CASSPQTGYNSPLHF.

The rearrangement links TRBV20-1 to TRBJ1-4; D might be TRBD1 (5 bases). The V gene lost 4 bases and the J gene lost 7 bases, with 16 bases spanning the gap. The CDR3 runs 14 residues. Looked up from germline, CDR1 is DFQATT and CDR2 is SNEGSKA (reference sequence). CDR3 DNA sequence: TGCAGTGCTATTGAGCGACAGCTAGGTGAAAAACTGTTTTTT. Its translation is CSAIERQLGEKLFF.

The V and J genes are TRBV20-1 and TRBJ1-2; perhaps TRBD1 as D (5 bases). CDR1 DFQATT and CDR2 SNEGSKA come from the germline V gene (reference sequence). The CDR3 loop spans 14 amino acids. With 5 bases removed from V and 4 bases from J, the gap between germline ends came to 17 bases. Here the CDR3 DNA reads TGCAGTGCTCCTAGACAGCCGGGCTCCTATGGCTACACCTTC. Translated: CSAPRQPGSYGYTF.

This clonotype has just a few counts. The junction differs from germline at one of its ends, possibly a read error. The chain recombines TRBV7-8 with TRBJ2-5; D may correspond to TRBD1 or TRBD2 (5 bases each). Germline CDR1 is SGHVS and CDR2 is FQNEAQ. The CDR3 covers 13 residues. CDR3 DNA: TGTGCCAGCAGCTTAGCGCGAAGAGGGGAACTGGACTTC. Amino acid sequence: CASSLARRGELDF. Full variable domain (rest looked up from reference TRBV7-8 and TRBJ2-5): GAGVSQSPRYKVAKRGQDVALRCDPISGHVSLFWYQQALGQGPEFLTYFQNEAQLDKSGLPSDRFFAERPEGSVSTLKIQRTQQEDSAVYLCASSLARRGELDFGPGTRLLVL.

This clonotype showed up just a few times. The rearrangement uses TRBV12-3 or TRBV12-4 and TRBJ1-6, with 9 bases fitting TRBD1. The CDR3 consists of 14 residues. Trimming at V came to 5 bases and at J to 7 bases, leaving 3 bases not matched to a gene. The CDR3 coding sequence is TGTGCCAGCAGTGCCGACAGGGGGAATTCACCCCTCCACTTT. It translates to CASSADRGNSPLHF.

This clonotype was counted at least ten times. The chain has TRBV11-2 and TRBJ2-5, with TRBD2 matching over 8 bases. Germline V gene lookup returns CDR1 SGHAT and CDR2 FQNNGV. The CDR3 is 14 amino acids. V was pared by 3 bases and J by 5 bases, with 5 bases of the junction left unmatched. The CDR3 DNA reads TGTGCCAGCAGCTTTAGCGGGGTTAGGGAGACCCAGTACTTC. Translation gives CASSFSGVRETQYF. The complete variable domain, with remaining parts taken from reference TRBV11-2 and TRBJ2-5, reads EAGVAQSPRYKIIEKRQSVAFWCNPISGHATLYWYQQILGQGPKLLIQFQNNGVVDDSQLPKDRFSAERLKGVDSTLKIQPAKLEDSAVYLCASSFSGVRETQYFGPGTRLLVL.

This clonotype was seen more than once but under ten times. V gene TRBV6-5 combines with J gene TRBJ2-2; unclear D gene. Germline values: CDR1 MNHEY, CDR2 SVGAGI. CDR3 size: 15 residues. The V and J ends lost 2 bases and 0 bases respectively, with 7 bases between them. The CDR3 DNA follows: TGTGCCAGCAGTTACAAGGGTCCGAACACCGGGGAGCTGTTTTTT. Translated, it gives CASSYKGPNTGELFF.

V usage is TRBV5-1 and J usage is TRBJ2-1, with 12 bases that match TRBD2. The CDR3 runs 16 residues. Germline values: CDR1 SGHRS, CDR2 YFSETQ. V shed 4 bases, J shed 7 bases, and the junction held 9 bases outside the gene matches. The DNA for the CDR3 is TGCGCCAGCAGCGCCGCAGGACTAGCGGGATGGAATGAGCAGTTCTTC. Its protein is CASSAAGLAGWNEQFF.